One and the same sample provided the 8 T cell receptor beta chains below, sequenced in a study of OX40 agonist ivuxolimab in advanced cancers. Assay: immunoSEQ multiplex PCR; the TCRdb copy retains only in-frame clones and omits some. The profile shows 70,000 or so clones, around 89% of them singletons. The sample here was CD4+ or CD8+ T cells sorted from blood, taken in a trial of the OX40 agonist ivuxolimab. The receptors come from an adult with an advanced solid tumor such as melanoma, head and neck, liver or kidney cancer.

The genes are TRBV10-3 and TRBJ1-3; 8 nucleotides line up with TRBD1. The CDR3 contains 16 residues. The trim removed 7 bases at V and 0 bases at J, leaving 8 bases unmatched. Germline V gene sequence: CDR1 ENHRY, CDR2 SYGVKD. The CDR3 sequence is CAITATGQGSGNTIYF. In nucleotides, the CDR3 is TGTGCCATCACCGCAACTGGACAGGGCTCTGGAAACACCATATATTTT.

This rearrangement joins TRBV5-8 to TRBJ2-5, with 9 nucleotides matching TRBD1. Unmatched junction bases numbered 6, after V lost 4 bases and J lost 5 bases. The germline V gene encodes CDR1 SGHTS and CDR2 YDEGEE. The CDR3 loop spans 14 amino acids. The CDR3 here is CASSMTGQGETQYF. The CDR3 DNA reads TGTGCCAGCAGCATGACGGGACAGGGTGAGACCCAGTACTTC.

This chain joins TRBV4-2 and TRBJ1-4; D is possibly TRBD1 (5 bases). This CDR3 is 15 amino acids long. V lost 0 bases and J 7 bases, leaving 12 bases between the germline ends. From germline, CDR1 is LGHNA and CDR2 YNFKEQ. CDR3 nucleotides: TGTGCCAGCAGCCAAGAGGGGGGACTTTTTGAAAAACTGTTTTTT. Its protein product is CASSQEGGLFEKLFF.

This chain connects TRBV19 to TRBJ2-7, with D possibly being TRBD1 or TRBD2 (7 bases each). Per germline, CDR1 LNHDA and CDR2 SQIVND (reference sequence). CDR3 size: 14 residues. The V and J ends lost 8 bases and 5 bases respectively, with 19 bases between them. Here the CDR3 reads CASRRQGGADEQYF. CDR3 DNA sequence: TGTGCCAGTCGCCGACAGGGAGGGGCCGACGAGCAGTACTTC.

This chain connects TRBV6-5 to TRBJ1-3; the D gene is possibly TRBD1 (6 bases). The V and J ends lost 0 bases and 4 bases respectively, with 13 bases between them. This CDR3 spans 16 amino acids. The germline V gene has CDR1 MNHEY and CDR2 SVGAGI. The CDR3 is CASSYSPPGVGNTIYF. The CDR3 DNA sequence: TGTGCCAGCAGTTACTCCCCCCCAGGGGTCGGAAACACCATATATTTT.

The CDR3 nucleotides read TGTGCCAGCACCGGGGGAGGGGCAGATACGCAGTATTTT. Its translation is CASTGGGADTQYF. The chain joins TRBV2 to TRBJ2-3; 7 bases align to TRBD2. This CDR3 contains 13 residues. Germline V gene lookup returns CDR1 SNHLY and CDR2 FYNNEI. The junction had 5 bases not matched to a gene; V was cut back by 7 bases and J by 4 bases.

This chain connects TRBV6-1 to TRBJ1-2; D may be TRBD1 (6 bases). CDR1 and CDR2 from the germline V gene are MNHNS and SASEGT. The CDR3 runs 13 residues. The V and J ends lost 8 bases and 3 bases respectively, with 13 bases between them. DNA for the CDR3: TGTGCCAGCTCGAGGGGGGTGGACTATGGCTACACCTTC. This codes for CASSRGVDYGYTF.

V usage is TRBV14 and J usage is TRBJ1-2; D remains ambiguous. Between the trimmed V and J ends, which lost 1 base and 5 bases, there was a span of 5 bases. Germline CDR1 is SGHDN and CDR2 is FVKESK. The CDR3 contains 12 residues. CDR3 sequence reads: CASSQVNYGYTF. The CDR3 coding sequence is TGTGCCAGCAGCCAAGTAAATTATGGCTACACCTTC. The whole variable domain, filled in from reference TRBV14 and TRBJ1-2, reads EAGVTQFPSHSVIEKGQTVTLRCDPISGHDNLYWYRRVMGKEIKFLLHFVKESKQDESGMPNNRFLAERTGGTYSTLKVQPAELEDSGVYFCASSQVNYGYTFGSGTRLTVV.